This T cell receptor (beta chain) was identified during a study of blood T cell repertoires in COVID-19 (TCRdb year 2020). Looking at the study overall: The collaborator samples originated in the United States, Italy and Spain and spanned the acute and convalescent phases of COVID-19. The samples were drawn from two sources: the first 160 participants of the ongoing ImmuneRACE study, and 950 to 1,500 subjects contributed by 6 global collaborators. The prospective study material was composed of cDNA or gDNA derived from T cells, B-cell-depleted T cells, or PBMCs. Sample metadata almost always included a de-identified subject ID, COVID-19 status, age in years and sex. Deeply sampled blood TCRbeta repertoires from subjects exposed to, actively infected with, or recovered from COVID-19 were included in the dataset. Where available, HLA class I and class II types were obtained from metadata supplied by the sample provider rather than from assay-based typing. A freely available public database, intended as a resource for researchers studying the immune response to SARS-CoV-2, is where the repertoires were released. Overall study results and their limits: The quantity of clinical and demographic metadata differed by source and by participant and was supplied without curation.

As regards this clone: What antigen it recognizes has not been identified. Qualities for individual bases were not recorded, and no much larger clone is one base off.

The immunoSEQ Assay, a bias-controlled multiplex PCR, was used to amplify TCRbeta CDR3 regions from genomic DNA. On the study's bioinformatics: The number of nucleated cells in each sample was estimated from the amplification of reference gene primers within the assay. Sequence reads were collapsed and filtered to measure the absolute abundance of every unique TCRbeta CDR3 rearrangement. For each sample, productive Simpson clonality was calculated by taking the square root of Simpson's diversity index across productive rearrangements. TCRdb took over this immuneACCESS table, retaining in-frame rearrangements with V and J assigned. Such tables are incomplete; in checked studies, under half of the missing clones stem from an unresolved V gene, and the remainder is unexplained. The V and J calls and clone size come from that table; D and trimming were worked out from the DNA. Here the sample has 400,000 to 550,000 clones; 70% to 90% occur a single time. The top ten clones comprise roughly 1.8% of the sample.

In the prospective study, participants were roughly 18 to 100 years old, resided in 20 to 30 geographic areas of the United States, and were enrolled through a virtual design. In the prospective study, participants were assigned to cohorts based on the clinical history participants reported in a screening survey and a study questionnaire. Each participant in the prospective study had whole blood, serum and a nasopharyngeal or oropharyngeal swab collected by mobile phlebotomists. Over a roughly two-month period, participants in the prospective study had the option of providing additional blood draws and questionnaires. Blood samples from the prospective study were shipped frozen or at room temperature prior to DNA extraction. The germline V gene (reference sequence) supplies CDR1 LNHDA and CDR2 SQIVND. Trimmed from V: 7 bases; trimmed from J: 6 bases; junction bases lacking a gene match: 5. The CDR3 covers 12 residues, taking in both the cysteine and the phenylalanine. Only CDR3 DNA remains: 36 bases, in frame from the first base.

The receptor was isolated from a woman between 18 and 29 years old with acute COVID-19. The rearrangement joined TRBV19 to TRBJ1-2; TRBD1 lines up with 7 middle nucleotides. The sequencing sample was made of PBMCs or T cells enriched from blood (not recorded which). The DNA reads as follows: TGTGCCAGTACCGACAGGGTGGATGGCTACACCTTC. Translation gives CASTDRVDGYTF.